The 10 T cell receptor beta chains below all came from one sample that was sequenced in a study of cytomegalovirus exposure and HLA in healthy donors. PCR involved 60 Vbeta and 13 Jbeta primers. Generated by immunoSEQ multiplex PCR, the TCRdb table keeps only in-frame clones and is missing some. Among roughly 230,000 clones listed, roughly 78% were seen once. Sequenced material: PBMCs. Receptor source: a boy younger than 18 in good health and CMV-seronegative.

CDR3 sequence reads: CASSDSGSWLSEQFF. The CDR3 nucleotides are TGTGCCAGCAGCGATAGCGGGAGTTGGTTGAGTGAGCAGTTCTTC. The genes are TRBV7-2 and TRBJ2-1; TRBD2 agrees at 9 bases. The CDR3 runs 15 residues. Trimming took 5 bases from V and 9 from J; bases not matched to a gene: 11. CDR1 is SGHTA, CDR2 FQGNSA, per germline.

This chain links TRBV5-6 with TRBJ1-5; TRBD1 is a possible D gene (5 bases). This CDR3 region has 14 residues. CDR1 is SGHDT and CDR2 is YYEEEE in the germline V gene. Trimming removed 0 bases from V and 4 bases from J, with 8 bases in between. This CDR3 is CASSLGQRNQPQHF. CDR3 sequence (DNA): TGTGCCAGCAGCTTGGGACAGCGAAATCAGCCCCAGCATTTT.

V usage is TRBV18 and J usage is TRBJ1-4; tentative D call: TRBD1 (6 bases). With 7 bases removed from V and 7 bases from J, the gap between germline ends came to 19 bases. The CDR3 runs 15 residues. The germline V gene has CDR1 KGHSH and CDR2 LQKENI. The CDR3 nucleotides are TGTGCCAGCTTCTCCGACAGGCAACTGGGTGAAAAACTGTTTTTT. Its translation is CASFSDRQLGEKLFF.

This chain joins TRBV5-1 and TRBJ1-1, with 7 nucleotides matching TRBD1. Germline CDR1 SGHRS, CDR2 YFSETQ. V lost 0 bases to trimming and J lost 6 bases; unmatched junction nucleotides: 5. This CDR3 contains 14 residues. CDR3 loop: CASSLGQGDPEAFF. In nucleotides, the CDR3 is TGCGCCAGCAGCTTGGGACAGGGCGACCCTGAAGCTTTCTTT.

As to this clone: The sample carries other DNA sequences with the same CDR3. The genes are TRBV5-1 and TRBJ2-3, with unresolved D. Germline V lookup: CDR1 SGHRS, CDR2 YFSETQ. CDR3 length equals 11 residues. V shed 3 bases and J shed 6 bases, with 5 bases lying between them. CDR3 DNA sequence: TGCGCCAGCAGCTCAGCGGATACGCAGTATTTT. Translated: CASSSADTQYF.

The chain joins TRBV14 to TRBJ2-2, with 8 bases that match TRBD2. The CDR3 contains 18 residues. Losses at the gene ends were 4 bases for V and 1 base for J; bases not matched to a gene: 11. Looked up from germline, CDR1 is SGHDN and CDR2 is FVKESK. The CDR3 spells CASSPLGAGEWNTGELFF. The CDR3 DNA reads as TGTGCCAGCAGCCCCTTGGGAGCGGGAGAGTGGAACACCGGGGAGCTGTTTTTT.

This chain uses TRBV7-9 with TRBJ2-7, with D hard to call. V was cut by 2 bases and J by 6 bases, with 17 bases left in between. The CDR3 totals 15 residues. Germline V gives CDR1 SEHNR, CDR2 FQNEAQ (reference sequence). The CDR3 loop reads CASSLTTKTGPEQYF. Written as DNA, the CDR3 is TGTGCCAGCAGCTTAACAACGAAGACTGGCCCCGAGCAGTACTTC.

The chain employs TRBV6-6 and TRBJ2-5, with D unresolved. The ends were cut back, 0 bases at V and 11 bases at J, with 13 bases in the middle. The CDR3 spans 13 residues. CDR1 MNHNY and CDR2 SVGAGI come from the germline V gene (reference sequence). CDR3 sequence reads: CASSYSTRSEQYF. For the CDR3, the DNA is TGTGCCAGCAGTTACTCGACTCGATCAGAGCAGTACTTC.

This chain connects TRBV27 to TRBJ2-2; D unresolved. V lost 0 bases to trimming and J lost 5 bases, with 7 bases between them. Per germline, CDR1 MNHEY and CDR2 SMNVEV (reference sequence). The CDR3 runs to 14 residues. Here the CDR3 DNA reads TGTGCCAGCAGTTTATCGTTTCTGACCGGGGAGCTGTTTTTT. Its protein product is CASSLSFLTGELFF.

As DNA, the CDR3 is TGTGCCAGCAGCTTAGTCCCAGGGAACACAGATACGCAGTATTTT. Translated, it gives CASSLVPGNTDTQYF. The J gene is TRBJ2-3, the V gene TRBV11-2; D perhaps matches TRBD1 (5 bases). The germline V gene has CDR1 SGHAT and CDR2 FQNNGV. The germline V and J ends were trimmed by 1 base and 2 bases, with 10 bases remaining between them. The CDR3 spans 15 residues.